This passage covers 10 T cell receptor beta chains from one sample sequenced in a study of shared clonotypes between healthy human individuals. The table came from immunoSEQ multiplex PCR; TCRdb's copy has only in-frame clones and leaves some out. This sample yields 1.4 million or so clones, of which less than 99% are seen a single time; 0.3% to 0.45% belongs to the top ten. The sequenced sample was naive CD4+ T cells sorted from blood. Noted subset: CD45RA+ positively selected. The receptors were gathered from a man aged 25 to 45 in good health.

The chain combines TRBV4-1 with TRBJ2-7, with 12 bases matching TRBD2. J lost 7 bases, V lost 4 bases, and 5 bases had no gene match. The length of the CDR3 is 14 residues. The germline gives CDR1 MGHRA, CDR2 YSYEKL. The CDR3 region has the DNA TGCGCCAGCAGCCCTAGCGGGAGGGCTGGGGAGCAGTACTTC. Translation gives CASSPSGRAGEQYF.

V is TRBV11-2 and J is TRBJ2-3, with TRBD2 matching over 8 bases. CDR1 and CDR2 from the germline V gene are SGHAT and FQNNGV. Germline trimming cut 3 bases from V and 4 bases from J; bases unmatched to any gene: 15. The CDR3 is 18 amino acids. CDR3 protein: CASSLVPPAGVGPDTQYF. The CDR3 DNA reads TGTGCCAGCAGCTTGGTCCCCCCAGCGGGAGTCGGGCCAGATACGCAGTATTTT.

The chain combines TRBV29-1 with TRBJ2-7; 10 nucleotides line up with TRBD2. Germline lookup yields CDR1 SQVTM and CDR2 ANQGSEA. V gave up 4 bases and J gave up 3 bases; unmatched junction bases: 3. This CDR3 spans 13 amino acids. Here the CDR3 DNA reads TGCAGCGTTGGAGCGGGAGGGTTCTACGAGCAGTACTTC. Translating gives CSVGAGGFYEQYF.

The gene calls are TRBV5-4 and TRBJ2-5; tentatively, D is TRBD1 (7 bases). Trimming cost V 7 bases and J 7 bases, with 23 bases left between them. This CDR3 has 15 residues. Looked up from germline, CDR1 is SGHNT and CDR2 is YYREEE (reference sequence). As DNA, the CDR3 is TGTGCCAGCGACGAGGGCGGCGGGACAGAAGGGACCCAGTACTTC. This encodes CASDEGGGTEGTQYF.

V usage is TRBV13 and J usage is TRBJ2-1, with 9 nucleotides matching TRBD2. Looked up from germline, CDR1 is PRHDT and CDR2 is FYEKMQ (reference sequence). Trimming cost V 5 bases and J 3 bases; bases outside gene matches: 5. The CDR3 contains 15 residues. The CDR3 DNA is TGTGCCAGCAGCCCGACTAGCGGAATCTACAATGAGCAGTTCTTC. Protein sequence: CASSPTSGIYNEQFF.

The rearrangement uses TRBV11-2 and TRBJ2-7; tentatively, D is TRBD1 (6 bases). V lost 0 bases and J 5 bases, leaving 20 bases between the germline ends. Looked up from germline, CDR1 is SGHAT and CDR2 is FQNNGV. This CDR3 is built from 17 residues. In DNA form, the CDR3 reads TGTGCCAGCAGCTTAGAACCCTCGGCAGGGGATCTTCACGAGCAGTACTTC. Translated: CASSLEPSAGDLHEQYF. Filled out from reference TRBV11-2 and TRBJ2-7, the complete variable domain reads EAGVAQSPRYKIIEKRQSVAFWCNPISGHATLYWYQQILGQGPKLLIQFQNNGVVDDSQLPKDRFSAERLKGVDSTLKIQPAKLEDSAVYLCASSLEPSAGDLHEQYFGPGTRLTVT.

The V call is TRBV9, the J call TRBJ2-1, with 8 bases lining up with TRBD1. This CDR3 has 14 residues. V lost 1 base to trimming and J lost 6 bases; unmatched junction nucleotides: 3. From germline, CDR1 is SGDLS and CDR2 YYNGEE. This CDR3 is CASSVSTGVNEQFF. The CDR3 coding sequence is TGTGCCAGCAGCGTATCGACAGGGGTCAATGAGCAGTTCTTC.

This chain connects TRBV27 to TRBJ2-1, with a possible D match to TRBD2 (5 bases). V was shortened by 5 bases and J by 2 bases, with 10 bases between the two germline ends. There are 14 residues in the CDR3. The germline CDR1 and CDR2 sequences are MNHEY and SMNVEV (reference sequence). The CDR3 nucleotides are TGTGCCAGCAGTCGGCCCGGGGCCTACAATGAGCAGTTCTTC. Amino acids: CASSRPGAYNEQFF.

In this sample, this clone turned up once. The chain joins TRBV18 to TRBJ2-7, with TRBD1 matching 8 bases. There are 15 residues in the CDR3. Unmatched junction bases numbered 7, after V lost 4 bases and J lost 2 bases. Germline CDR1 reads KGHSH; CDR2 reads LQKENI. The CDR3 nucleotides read TGTGCCAGCTCACAGGGACAGGATGTCCCCTACGAGCAGTACTTC. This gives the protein CASSQGQDVPYEQYF.

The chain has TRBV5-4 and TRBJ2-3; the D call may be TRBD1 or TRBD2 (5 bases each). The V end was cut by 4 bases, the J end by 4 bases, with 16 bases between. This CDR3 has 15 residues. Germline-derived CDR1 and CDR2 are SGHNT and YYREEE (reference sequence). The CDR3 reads CASSREDSAPDTQYF. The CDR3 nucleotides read TGTGCCAGCAGCCGGGAAGACAGTGCACCAGATACGCAGTATTTT.